Included here is one TCR beta chain sequence, with context. The data were produced by immunoSEQ multiplex PCR, yet TCRdb's version contains in-frame clones alone and is incomplete. This table has 200,000 to 300,000 clones, approximately 83% appearing once. The junction had 5 bases not matched to a gene; V was cut back by 3 bases and J by 4 bases. CDR1 and CDR2 (germline): SEHNR, FQNEAQ (reference sequence). CDR3 size: 15 residues. This entry belongs to a study of cytomegalovirus exposure and HLA in healthy donors. This chain links TRBV7-9 with TRBJ1-4; 7 positions agree with TRBD1. The source is a woman aged 25 to 39 in good health and CMV-seropositive. Sequences were obtained from PBMCs. CDR3 nucleotide sequence: TGTGCCAGCAGCTTGGGGGACAGCCGTAATGAAAAACTGTTTTTT. It yields the protein CASSLGDSRNEKLFF.